The sequence of this T cell receptor (beta chain) was determined in a study of cytomegalovirus exposure and HLA in healthy donors. Primers: 60 Vbeta forward and 13 Jbeta reverse. Assay: immunoSEQ multiplex PCR; the TCRdb copy retains only in-frame clones and omits some. The sample consists of around 36,000 clones, around 81% of them appearing once. Material: PBMCs. The receptor's source is a woman between 40 and 50 years old in good health and CMV-seronegative.

For the CDR3, the DNA is TGTGCCACCAGCAGAGACCTCCAATACGCCCCTATGAACTATGGCTACACCTTC. It codes for CATSRDLQYAPMNYGYTF. The chain couples TRBV15 to TRBJ1-2; D is ambiguous. The V and J ends lost 0 bases and 2 bases respectively, with 19 bases between them. Germline CDR1 and CDR2: LNHNV and YYDKDF (reference sequence). The CDR3 contains 18 residues.